Listed here are 6 T cell receptor beta chains from one sample, sequenced in a study of somatic mutations in cytotoxic T cells in rheumatoid arthritis. Assay used: immunoSEQ multiplex PCR; TCRdb lists only in-frame clones, some missing. The sample lists some 7,400 clones, 80% to 90% seen once, with 26% in the top ten. Sequenced material: CD8+ T cells sorted from blood. These receptors originate from a woman in her sixties or seventies with rheumatoid arthritis.

V usage is TRBV11-3 and J usage is TRBJ2-7; D is undetermined. Trimming took off 5 bases at V and 2 bases at J, with 13 bases between the two ends. Germline V CDR1 and CDR2: SGHNT, YENEEA. CDR3 length: 14 amino acids. In DNA, the CDR3 is TGTGCCAGCAGCCCCGACGGGTTAACCTACGAGCAGTACTTC. Its translation: CASSPDGLTYEQYF.

The V call is TRBV4-1, the J call TRBJ2-1, with D tentatively TRBD2 (6 bases). The germline V and J ends were trimmed by 1 base and 8 bases, with 12 bases remaining between them. The CDR3 runs to 14 residues. CDR1 and CDR2 from the germline V gene are MGHRA and YSYEKL. CDR3 in DNA: TGCGCCAGCAGCCAAGTTGGAGGGTTCCATGAGCAGTTCTTC. Amino acids: CASSQVGGFHEQFF.

The chain is built from TRBV13 and TRBJ2-1; D uncertain. The CDR3 sequence is 16 residues long. V dropped 5 bases and J dropped 0 bases, with 14 bases sitting between them. The germline CDR1 and CDR2 sequences are PRHDT and FYEKMQ (reference sequence). The CDR3 protein is CASSPGQSGSYNEQFF. Written as DNA, the CDR3 is TGTGCCAGCAGCCCGGGTCAATCTGGCTCCTACAATGAGCAGTTCTTC.

This clone has only a few counts. The rearrangement links TRBV19 to TRBJ2-7; possible D gene TRBD1, 6 bases. The CDR3 sequence is 13 residues long. The germline CDR1 and CDR2 sequences are LNHDA and SQIVND (reference sequence). Trimming took off 4 bases at V and 6 bases at J, with 13 bases between the two ends. The DNA for the CDR3 is TGTGCCAGTAGTAGGGAAGGGGGATCCGAGCAGTACTTC. It encodes CASSREGGSEQYF. The full variable domain, rest sourced from reference TRBV19 and TRBJ2-7, is DGGITQSPKYLFRKEGQNVTLSCEQNLNHDAMYWYRQDPGQGLRLIYYSQIVNDFQKGDIAEGYSVSREKKESFPLTVTSAQKNPTAFYLCASSREGGSEQYFGPGTRLTVT.

The genes are TRBV6-6 and TRBJ2-1; no clear D gene. The germline CDR1 and CDR2 sequences are MNHNY and SVGAGI (reference sequence). V lost 3 bases, J lost 7 bases, and 7 bases lay in between. CDR3 length: 12 residues. CDR3 in amino acids: CASSYPGNEQFF. As DNA, the CDR3 is TGTGCCAGCAGTTATCCGGGTAATGAGCAGTTCTTC.

The V call is TRBV30, the J call TRBJ2-7; the D gene is possibly TRBD1 (5 bases). The V gene's germline CDR1 is GTSNPN and CDR2 SVGIG (reference sequence). The CDR3 has 12 amino acids. V was trimmed by 8 bases and J by 3 bases, leaving 14 bases between them. The CDR3 spells CARAQGGYEQYF. In nucleotides, the CDR3 is TGTGCCCGGGCCCAGGGCGGCTACGAGCAGTACTTC.